This passage covers 21 T cell receptor beta chains from one sample sequenced in a study of shared T cell receptors in the human thymus. Some clones are missing from TCRdb's copy, which holds only in-frame ones; the method was immunoSEQ multiplex PCR. The sample records hundreds of thousands of clones, roughly 94% being singletons. Sequenced input: thymocytes. The receptor set was obtained from a human donor.

The chain employs TRBV19 and TRBJ1-5; 8 nucleotides align to TRBD1. The CDR3 runs 13 residues. Germline trimming cut 7 bases from V and 5 bases from J; bases unmatched to any gene: 4. The germline gives CDR1 LNHDA, CDR2 SQIVND (reference sequence). The CDR3 sequence is CASTQGAYQPQHF. The CDR3 DNA reads TGTGCCAGTACCCAGGGGGCGTATCAGCCCCAGCATTTT.

This chain connects TRBV6-5 to TRBJ2-5; D is unresolved. Germline V gene sequence: CDR1 MNHEY, CDR2 SVGAGI. Trimming removed 4 bases from V and 3 bases from J, with 3 bases in between. The CDR3 length is 11 residues. CDR3 DNA sequence: TGTGCCAGCAGTTCTAAAGAGACCCAGTACTTC. Protein sequence: CASSSKETQYF.

The CDR3 DNA reads as TGTGCCAGCAGCAAGGACCAATACGAGCAGTACTTC. This sequence encodes CASSKDQYEQYF. The chain is built from TRBV28 and TRBJ2-7; no reliable D call. Between the trimmed V and J ends, which lost 6 bases and 4 bases, there was a span of 10 bases. This CDR3 is built from 12 residues. Germline CDR1 and CDR2: MDHEN and SYDVKM.

The chain uses TRBV25-1 and TRBJ2-2, with TRBD2 matching over 8 bases. Germline V gene sequence: CDR1 MGHDK, CDR2 SYGVNS. This CDR3 comprises 14 residues. Losses at the gene ends were 6 bases for V and 5 bases for J; bases not matched to a gene: 5. The DNA of the CDR3 is TGTGCCAGCAGGACTAGCGTGTCGACCGGGGAGCTGTTTTTT. It is translated as CASRTSVSTGELFF.

The chain uses TRBV27 and TRBJ1-2, with TRBD1 identical over 12 bases. CDR1 is MNHEY, CDR2 SMNVEV, per germline (reference sequence). The CDR3 is made up of 18 amino acids. Germline trimming cut 5 bases from V and 7 bases from J; bases unmatched to any gene: 17. CDR3 nucleotide sequence: TGTGCCAGCAGTCCCCAACACCTGCCGGGACAGGGGGCGCGTGGCTACACCTTC. Translating gives CASSPQHLPGQGARGYTF.

The chain recombines TRBV2 with TRBJ2-3; TRBD1 aligns across 7 bases. V gave up 5 bases and J gave up 0 bases; unmatched junction bases: 8. Germline values: CDR1 SNHLY, CDR2 FYNNEI. The CDR3 sequence is 16 residues long. As DNA, the CDR3 is TGTGCCAGCAGTCGGACAGGAGATTTTAGCACAGATACGCAGTATTTT. This translates into CASSRTGDFSTDTQYF.

This chain links TRBV10-3 with TRBJ2-5, with a weak D call TRBD2 (5 bases). Trimming took 4 bases from V and 2 from J, leaving 11 bases between them. The CDR3 runs to 14 residues. CDR1 is ENHRY and CDR2 is SYGVKD in the germline V gene. The DNA of the CDR3 is TGTGCCATCAGTGGGAAACTAGGGCAAGAGACCCAGTACTTC. This sequence encodes CAISGKLGQETQYF.

The chain uses TRBV28 and TRBJ1-2; 7 positions agree with TRBD1. The trim removed 5 bases at V and 4 bases at J, leaving 16 bases unmatched. The length of the CDR3 is 17 residues. Per the germline V gene, CDR1 is MDHEN and CDR2 is SYDVKM. The CDR3 DNA reads TGTGCCAGCAGTGTCCGGGACAGAAGTCAGGGACCCTATGGCTACACCTTC. The encoded protein is CASSVRDRSQGPYGYTF.

The rearrangement links TRBV18 to TRBJ2-2; 11 bases align to TRBD1. CDR1 is KGHSH and CDR2 is LQKENI in the germline V gene. This CDR3 contains 16 residues. The V and J ends lost 4 bases and 6 bases, in that order; junction bases with no gene match: 7. The CDR3 region is CASSLDRGLYPGELFF. For the CDR3, the DNA is TGTGCCAGCTCACTGGACAGGGGGCTATATCCCGGGGAGCTGTTTTTT.

This sequence joins TRBV9 and TRBJ2-7; 11 positions match TRBD2. The V gene's germline CDR1 is SGDLS and CDR2 YYNGEE. J lost 5 bases, V lost 4 bases, and 8 bases had no gene match. CDR3 length: 15 amino acids. As DNA, the CDR3 is TGTGCCAGCAGCCCCCGGGGTAGCGGGAGGGACGAGCAGTACTTC. Protein product: CASSPRGSGRDEQYF.

The gene calls are TRBV7-9 and TRBJ1-1; possible D gene TRBD1, 6 bases. Germline CDR1 SEHNR, CDR2 FQNEAQ (reference sequence). With 6 bases removed from V and 10 bases from J, the gap between germline ends came to 24 bases. The CDR3 runs to 15 residues. The CDR3 region has the DNA TGTGCCAGCAGGGGTAGGGGGGCCTCGGCAGGTGGAGCTTTCTTT. Its translation is CASRGRGASAGGAFF.

The rearrangement joins TRBV5-4 to TRBJ1-1, with unresolved D. The CDR3 spans 14 residues. Germline V lookup: CDR1 SGHNT, CDR2 YYREEE (reference sequence). The V and J ends lost 0 bases and 0 bases respectively, with 6 bases between them. Here the CDR3 DNA reads TGTGCCAGCAGCTTGGGACACCTGAACACTGAAGCTTTCTTT. Translating gives CASSLGHLNTEAFF. Based on the CDR3 plus reference TRBV5-4 and TRBJ1-1, the full variable domain is ETGVTQSPTHLIKTRGQQVTLRCSSQSGHNTVSWYQQALGQGPQFIFQYYREEENGRGNFPPRFSGLQFPNYSSELNVNALELDDSALYLCASSLGHLNTEAFFGQGTRLTVV.

The genes are TRBV6-5 and TRBJ1-4; D ambiguous. Trimming took off 5 bases at V and 5 bases at J, with 15 bases between the two ends. CDR1 and CDR2 (germline): MNHEY, SVGAGI. This CDR3 is built from 15 residues. The CDR3 reads CASSALGRLNEKLFF. The CDR3 region has the DNA TGTGCCAGCAGTGCCCTAGGACGGCTGAATGAAAAACTGTTTTTT.

The chain joins TRBV7-2 to TRBJ1-2; 8 bases are shared with TRBD1. This CDR3 contains 18 residues. Germline trimming cut 1 base from V and 0 bases from J; bases unmatched to any gene: 10. Per the germline V gene, CDR1 is SGHTA and CDR2 is FQGNSA. The CDR3 spells CASSLESTRGRSNYGYTF. Here the CDR3 DNA reads TGTGCCAGCAGCTTAGAGTCTACCAGGGGGCGCTCTAACTATGGCTACACCTTC.

The rearrangement links TRBV12-5 to TRBJ2-3, with 13 nucleotides matching TRBD2. V lost 1 base and J lost 4; bases outside the gene matches: 11. Germline CDR1 is LGHNT and CDR2 is FRNRAP. The CDR3 is made up of 19 amino acids. The CDR3 DNA follows: TGTGCTAGTGGTTTGGGCCCTCTTGGACTAGCGGGAGAAGCAGATACGCAGTATTTT. It specifies CASGLGPLGLAGEADTQYF.

CDR3 region: CASSLATRGESYGYTF. The CDR3 nucleotides are TGTGCCAGCAGCTTAGCGACCAGGGGGGAGAGCTATGGCTACACCTTC. The chain is built from TRBV7-2 and TRBJ1-2; TRBD1 matches 7 bases. V dropped 0 bases and J dropped 4; count of bases not matched to a gene: 8. CDR1 and CDR2 (germline): SGHTA, FQGNSA. This CDR3 has 16 residues.

This clone was recorded a few times. The chain links TRBV5-1 to TRBJ1-2, with D perhaps TRBD1 (5 bases). This CDR3 is 15 amino acids long. In germline, CDR1 is SGHRS, CDR2 YFSETQ. V lost 4 bases and J 4 bases, leaving 17 bases between the germline ends. CDR3 nucleotide sequence: TGCGCCAGCAGCATAACCGGGACTCGGATCTATGGCTACACCTTC. Translated, it gives CASSITGTRIYGYTF. Together with reference TRBV5-1 and TRBJ1-2, the CDR3 gives the full variable domain: KAGVTQTPRYLIKTRGQQVTLSCSPISGHRSVSWYQQTPGQGLQFLFEYFSETQRNKGNFPGRFSGRQFSNSRSEMNVSTLELGDSALYLCASSITGTRIYGYTFGSGTRLTVV.

This chain connects TRBV30 to TRBJ2-1, with 7 positions matching TRBD2. Germline CDR1 reads GTSNPN; CDR2 reads SVGIG (reference sequence). The trim removed 3 bases at V and 6 bases at J, leaving 11 bases unmatched. This CDR3 is built from 15 residues. This CDR3 reads CAWRPRTSPPNEQFF. The CDR3 nucleotides are TGTGCCTGGAGGCCCCGGACTAGTCCCCCCAATGAGCAGTTCTTC.

The chain joins TRBV30 to TRBJ1-5; weak D call: TRBD1 (5 bases). V lost 0 bases, J lost 2 bases, and 11 bases lay in between. This CDR3 has 15 residues. From germline, CDR1 is GTSNPN and CDR2 SVGIG (reference sequence). The CDR3 DNA reads as TGTGCCTGGAGTGTCAAGGGACCTGGCAATCAGCCCCAGCATTTT. Amino acids: CAWSVKGPGNQPQHF.

This clone was seen a few times. CDR3 DNA sequence: TGCAGCGTTGTAGGGACAGATGTTGAGCAGTTCTTC. Its protein product is CSVVGTDVEQFF. The genes are TRBV29-1 and TRBJ2-1; TRBD1 agrees at 7 bases. CDR1 SQVTM and CDR2 ANQGSEA come from the germline V gene. This CDR3 is built from 12 residues. J gave up 9 bases and V 4 bases, and 6 bases lay outside the gene matches.

In nucleotides, the CDR3 is TGCGCCAGCACCGTAGCGGACACAGATACGCAGTATTTT. It yields the protein CASTVADTDTQYF. This chain joins TRBV5-1 and TRBJ2-3, with D maybe TRBD2 (6 bases). The CDR3 runs 13 residues. CDR1 SGHRS and CDR2 YFSETQ come from the germline V gene. V was cut by 6 bases and J by 2 bases, with 10 bases left in between.